This record looks at one TCR beta chain sequence and its context. Its antigen remains unidentified. This sample is part of a study of shared clonotypes between healthy human individuals. Study-level findings and limits: Clonotype sharing across a few donors was observed for approximately 5% of naive CD4 clonotypes. Generation probabilities were higher for clonotypes shared across all four sorted-subset donors than for unshared ones. Rarefaction indicated that sorted-subset sequencing remained incomplete although depth was large.

This CDR3 is 17 amino acids long. J was trimmed by 1 base and V by 5 bases; bases with no gene match: 6. CDR1 and CDR2 (germline): KGHSH, LQKENI. Profiled with immunoSEQ multiplex PCR; TCRdb holds only in-frame clones, not every one. The sample lists roughly 2.5 million clones; roughly nine tenths were seen once. The gene calls are TRBV18 and TRBJ2-6, with TRBD1 identical over 9 bases. The sequenced sample consisted of naive CD4+ T cells sorted from blood. This sample's subset: CD45RA+ positively selected. This TCR derives from a man between 18 and 29 years old in good health. The CDR3 bases are TGTGCCAGCTCAGCGCCGGGACAGGGATCTGGGGCCAACGTCCTGACTTTC. It translates to CASSAPGQGSGANVLTF.